These T cell receptor beta chains were read from a single sample in a study of shared clonotypes between healthy human individuals. Method: immunoSEQ multiplex PCR; TCRdb's copy keeps in-frame clones and lacks some. In the table there are some 2,000,000 clones, over 85% of which are singletons. The sequenced material came from naive CD8+ T cells sorted from blood. Every receptor here comes from a man younger than 30 in good health. Each CDR3 is given with its conserved first and last residue. A D gene is named only where the DNA matches it firmly. Only part of the rows carry a size: once, few, many, or a class if the clone is expanded.

>NA|NA|TRBJ1-1|TRBV9
TGTGCCAGCAGTGCAGACAGCGTGAACACTGAAGCTTTCTTT
CASSADSVNTEAFF
>NA|NA|TRBJ1-1|TRBV9
TGTGCCAGCAGCGTAGTCGGGGGCCAGGGGACTGAAGCTTTCTTT
CASSVVGGQGTEAFF
>NA|NA|TRBJ1-2|TRBV6-1
TGTGCCACCCTATATGGCTACACCTTC
CATLYGYTF
>NA|NA|TRBJ2-5|TRBV6-4
TGTGCCAGCAGTGAGCTAGGGGGGAGAGAGACCCAGTACTTC
CASSELGGRETQYF
>NA|NA|TRBJ2-3|TRBV4-1
TGCGCCAGCAGCCAAGAACCACTAGCCACAGATACGCAGTATTTT
CASSQEPLATDTQYF
>NA|TRBD2|TRBJ2-3|TRBV10-2
TGCGCCAGCAGTGTAGCGGGTACTAGCACAGATACGCAGTATTTT
CASSVAGTSTDTQYF
>NA|NA|TRBJ1-5|TRBV9
TGTGCCAGCAGCCCCTCTGTGGGAGACCCCCAGCATTTT
CASSPSVGDPQHF
>NA|NA|TRBJ2-7|TRBV6-5
TGTGCCAGCAGTTACTCTTTCGGGACCCTCTACGAGCAGTACTTC
CASSYSFGTLYEQYF
>NA|TRBD2|TRBJ2-2|TRBV9
TGTGCCAGTAGGAGACCGGGACTAGCGGACACCGGGGAGCTGTTTTTT
CASRRPGLADTGELFF
>NA|NA|TRBJ2-5|TRBV7-9
TGTGCCAGCAGCTGGAACCAAGAGACCCAGTACTTC
CASSWNQETQYF
>NA|TRBD2|TRBJ2-4|TRBV7-9
TGTGCCAGCAGCTTAGCAGCGGGGGTCGATAACATTCAGTACTTC
CASSLAAGVDNIQYF
>NA|TRBD1|TRBJ2-2|TRBV5-6
TGTGCCAGCAGCTCTGGACAGGGGGCGCCCGGGGAGCTGTTTTTT
CASSSGQGAPGELFF
>NA|NA|TRBJ2-1|TRBV6-5
TGTGCCAGCAGTCACGACAGTTACAATGAGCAGTTCTTC
CASSHDSYNEQFF
>NA|TRBD1|TRBJ2-7|TRBV7-9
TGTGCCAGCAGCGGGACAGGGCTGGGGGAGCAGTACTTC
CASSGTGLGEQYF
>once|TRBD2|TRBJ2-3|TRBV13
TGTGCCAGCAGCTTAGGGGGACTAGCGGCTAGCACAGATACGCAGTATTTT
CASSLGGLAASTDTQYF
>NA|NA|TRBJ1-1|TRBV30
TGTGCCTGGAGTCGATTTGAAGCTGAAGCTTTCTTT
CAWSRFEAEAFF
>NA|NA|TRBJ2-7|TRBV4-3
TGCGCCAGCAGCCGAGGCTACGAGCAGTACTTC
CASSRGYEQYF